Following are 12 T cell receptor beta chains from one sample sequenced in a study of OX40 agonist ivuxolimab in advanced cancers. The protocol was immunoSEQ multiplex PCR, while the TCRdb copy is restricted to in-frame clones and leaves out a portion. The data contain tens of thousands of clones, about 87% of them singletons. The input for sequencing was CD4+ or CD8+ T cells sorted from blood, taken in a trial of the OX40 agonist ivuxolimab. These TCRs come from an adult with an advanced solid tumor such as melanoma, head and neck, liver or kidney cancer.

This clone was observed a single time. The genes are TRBV2 and TRBJ1-2, with a possible D match to TRBD1 (5 bases). The CDR3 loop spans 14 amino acids. The V end lost 6 bases, the J end lost 6 bases, and 17 bases lay between the germline ends. Germline values: CDR1 SNHLY, CDR2 FYNNEI. In DNA form, the CDR3 reads TGTGCCAGCAGACCCCTCCATGGAGGGGATGGCTACACCTTC. Translating it yields CASRPLHGGDGYTF.

The V and J genes are TRBV30 and TRBJ2-5; D unresolved. The CDR3 length is 11 residues. The germline gives CDR1 GTSNPN, CDR2 SVGIG (reference sequence). Between the trimmed V and J ends, which lost 2 bases and 8 bases, there was a span of 9 bases. CDR3 sequence reads: CAWSQSETQYF. The CDR3 bases are TGTGCCTGGAGTCAGTCCGAAACCCAGTACTTC.

The genes are TRBV18 and TRBJ2-3; no reliable D call. The CDR3 spans 14 residues. Trimming cost V 5 bases and J 0 bases, with 9 bases left between them. CDR1 KGHSH and CDR2 LQKENI come from the germline V gene. CDR3 residues: CASSIQESTDTQYF. Written as DNA, the CDR3 is TGTGCCAGCTCAATCCAGGAGAGCACAGATACGCAGTATTTT.

The chain has TRBV6-6 and TRBJ1-6; a weak D match, TRBD1 (6 bases). Trimming removed 5 bases from V and 9 bases from J, with 14 bases in between. Germline V gives CDR1 MNHNY, CDR2 SVGAGI (reference sequence). The CDR3 has 14 residues. The chain's CDR3 is CASSTGSEGSPLHF. The CDR3 bases are TGTGCCAGCAGTACAGGGTCAGAGGGTTCACCCCTCCACTTT.

The chain joins TRBV6-1 to TRBJ1-4; TRBD1 agrees at 8 bases. In germline, CDR1 is MNHNS, CDR2 SASEGT. The CDR3 has 13 amino acids. The J segment lost 8 bases and the V segment lost 7 bases, leaving 6 bases of the junction unmatched. The DNA of the CDR3 is TGTGCCAGCAAGGACAGGGCTGACGAAAAACTGTTTTTT. This sequence encodes CASKDRADEKLFF.

V gene TRBV25-1 combines with J gene TRBJ2-5; 7 bases match TRBD2. The CDR3 spans 13 residues. J gave up 7 bases and V 5 bases, and 7 bases lay outside the gene matches. In germline, CDR1 is MGHDK, CDR2 SYGVNS. Here the CDR3 reads CASSTGGSGTQYF. DNA of the CDR3: TGTGCCAGCAGTACGGGGGGTTCCGGGACCCAGTACTTC.

The chain employs TRBV6-1 and TRBJ1-5; D unclear. Trimming pared 6 bases from V and 3 bases from J, leaving 6 bases between. CDR3 length equals 12 residues. Germline V gene lookup returns CDR1 MNHNS and CDR2 SASEGT. The CDR3 DNA follows: TGTGCCAGCAGGGCCCCCAATCAGCCCCAGCATTTT. Translating it yields CASRAPNQPQHF.

The rearrangement uses TRBV7-6 and TRBJ2-7; D is perhaps TRBD1 (6 bases). Deletions cut 1 base from V and 5 bases from J, with 9 bases between. The CDR3 covers 13 residues. The V gene's germline CDR1 is SGHVS and CDR2 FNYEAQ. The CDR3 here is CASSLVQGDEQYF. CDR3 DNA sequence: TGTGCCAGCAGCTTAGTACAGGGCGACGAGCAGTACTTC.

This chain connects TRBV5-8 to TRBJ2-7; no definite D call. V was trimmed by 0 bases and J by 2 bases, leaving 12 bases between them. CDR1 SGHTS and CDR2 YDEGEE come from the germline V gene. The CDR3 runs to 15 residues. Written as DNA, the CDR3 is TGTGCCAGCAGCTTGGCCTCGACATCCGCCTACGAGCAGTACTTC. Protein sequence: CASSLASTSAYEQYF.

This chain links TRBV7-8 with TRBJ2-3; 9 positions agree with TRBD2. This CDR3 region has 16 residues. V gave up 5 bases and J gave up 1 base; unmatched junction bases: 7. Germline-derived CDR1 and CDR2 are SGHVS and FQNEAQ. The CDR3, as DNA: TGTGCCAGCAGCATCCTTAGCGGGGGAGGCACAGATACGCAGTATTTT. This encodes CASSILSGGGTDTQYF.

This clone was found once. V usage is TRBV11-2 and J usage is TRBJ2-5; tentatively, D is TRBD1 or TRBD2 (5 bases each). The CDR3 consists of 15 residues. Trimming cost V 1 base and J 1 base, with 10 bases left between them. The germline V gene has CDR1 SGHAT and CDR2 FQNNGV. CDR3 loop: CASSLAGTPQETQYF. CDR3 DNA sequence: TGTGCCAGCAGCTTAGCCGGGACCCCCCAAGAGACCCAGTACTTC.

The gene calls are TRBV7-8 and TRBJ1-1; D is perhaps TRBD1 (5 bases). Germline CDR1 SGHVS, CDR2 FQNEAQ. The CDR3 spans 16 residues. The ends were cut back, 4 bases at V and 0 bases at J, with 15 bases in the middle. CDR3 nucleotide sequence: TGTGCCAGCAGCTATCAAAAGGGACGCGTGAACACTGAAGCTTTCTTT. Translating gives CASSYQKGRVNTEAFF.